One sample yielded the 18 T cell receptor beta chains listed below, sequenced in a study of a mutant IDH1 vaccine in newly diagnosed glioma. TCRdb keeps only in-frame clones here, not all; method: immunoSEQ multiplex PCR. The sample carries around 33,000 clones, 75% to 90% recorded once. Time point of the sample: baseline, week 1 (first vaccination visit). Treatment here: pre-vaccination baseline after standard-of-care therapy. This sample comprised PBMCs, obtained from a glioma patient treated with radiotherapy, temozolomide or both. Every receptor here comes from a woman between 35 and 50 years old with glioma.

The rearrangement links TRBV7-4 to TRBJ2-4; D gene unclear. V was cut by 7 bases and J by 0 bases, with 10 bases left in between. Germline loops: CDR1 SGHVT, CDR2 SQSDAQ. The CDR3 spans 14 residues. The CDR3 protein is CASIRELAKNIQYF. DNA of the CDR3: TGTGCCAGCATTCGCGAGCTAGCCAAAAACATTCAGTACTTC.

This chain joins TRBV2 and TRBJ1-2, with TRBD1 matching 7 bases. The CDR3 extends over 14 amino acids. Germline V CDR1 and CDR2: SNHLY, FYNNEI. V lost 7 bases and J lost 4; bases outside the gene matches: 9. As DNA, the CDR3 is TGTGCCAGCACCGAGACAGGGAATCTCTATGGCTACACCTTC. Protein sequence: CASTETGNLYGYTF.

The chain links TRBV9 to TRBJ1-2; D perhaps matches TRBD1 (6 bases). V lost 0 bases to trimming and J lost 0 bases, with 6 bases between them. The germline CDR1 and CDR2 sequences are SGDLS and YYNGEE. This CDR3 has 14 residues. This chain's CDR3 is CASSVAGANYGYTF. CDR3 DNA sequence: TGTGCCAGCAGCGTAGCAGGGGCTAACTATGGCTACACCTTC.

This chain links TRBV7-2 with TRBJ2-7; TRBD1 matches 10 bases. With 4 bases clipped from V and 3 bases from J, the junction kept 6 bases outside the gene matches. The CDR3 is made up of 15 amino acids. The V gene's germline CDR1 is SGHTA and CDR2 FQGNSA. Here the CDR3 reads CASSSPGQGVYEQYF. The CDR3 DNA reads TGTGCCAGCAGCTCCCCCGGACAGGGGGTCTACGAGCAGTACTTC. Full variable domain (missing parts from reference TRBV7-2 and TRBJ2-7): GAGVSQSPSNKVTEKGKDVELRCDPISGHTALYWYRQSLGQGLEFLIYFQGNSAPDKSGLPSDRFSAERTGGSVSTLTIQRTQQEDSAVYLCASSSPGQGVYEQYFGPGTRLTVT.

V and J are TRBV5-4 and TRBJ1-4; a possible D gene is TRBD1 (6 bases). Trimming removed 1 base from V and 7 bases from J, with 14 bases in between. This CDR3 comprises 15 residues. The germline V gene encodes CDR1 SGHNT and CDR2 YYREEE (reference sequence). The CDR3 region has the DNA TGTGCCAGCAGCTTGAGGCCAGGGGCGGGTGAAAAACTGTTTTTT. Amino acids: CASSLRPGAGEKLFF.

This clone was picked up a small number of times. The rearrangement links TRBV4-3 to TRBJ1-1; D gene unclear. Looked up from germline, CDR1 is LGHNA and CDR2 is YSLEER. This CDR3 spans 13 amino acids. V dropped 0 bases and J dropped 13 bases, with 15 bases sitting between them. In DNA, the CDR3 is TGCGCCAGCAGCCAAGACCCTTGGATAGATGGTTTCTTT. Protein: CASSQDPWIDGFF.

The chain combines TRBV10-3 with TRBJ2-7; 7 bases line up with TRBD1. Looked up from germline, CDR1 is ENHRY and CDR2 is SYGVKD. J lost 2 bases, V lost 3 bases, and 4 bases had no gene match. The CDR3 covers 14 residues. CDR3 in DNA: TGTGCCATCAGTGACGGGACAGCGACCTACGAGCAGTACTTC. Translation: CAISDGTATYEQYF.

The chain recombines TRBV6-6 with TRBJ1-1; a weak D match, TRBD1 (5 bases). The germline V and J ends were trimmed by 6 bases and 7 bases, with 9 bases remaining between them. The CDR3 extends over 11 amino acids. Germline values: CDR1 MNHNY, CDR2 SVGAGI (reference sequence). The CDR3 DNA follows: TGTGCCAGCAGGGGACTGCTTGAAGCTTTCTTT. Protein product: CASRGLLEAFF.

The chain carries TRBV10-1 and TRBJ2-5; 7 nucleotides agree with TRBD2. V dropped 6 bases and J dropped 4; count of bases not matched to a gene: 5. The CDR3 is made up of 13 amino acids. Germline V gives CDR1 WNHNN, CDR2 SYGVQD (reference sequence). CDR3 sequence (DNA): TGCGCCAGCAGCCTAACGGGGGGAGAGACCCAGTACTTC. Translated: CASSLTGGETQYF.

This rearrangement joins TRBV19 to TRBJ2-7, with 14 bases aligning to TRBD2. Trimming took 3 bases from V and 7 from J; bases not matched to a gene: 5. Germline CDR1 is LNHDA and CDR2 is SQIVND (reference sequence). CDR3 length: 15 amino acids. CDR3 sequence: CASSMGLAGDYEQYF. The CDR3 DNA is TGTGCCAGTAGTATGGGACTAGCGGGAGACTATGAGCAGTACTTC.

This sequence joins TRBV5-4 and TRBJ1-2; D not resolved. The ends were cut back, 5 bases at V and 4 bases at J, with 15 bases in the middle. The germline V gene has CDR1 SGHNT and CDR2 YYREEE (reference sequence). The CDR3 is 14 amino acids. CDR3 amino acids: CASSPSPSPYGYTF. In nucleotides, the CDR3 is TGTGCCAGCAGTCCGAGTCCCTCCCCCTATGGCTACACCTTC.

This chain joins TRBV29-1 and TRBJ1-2, with D perhaps matching TRBD1 (6 bases). CDR3 length equals 14 residues. The germline V and J ends were trimmed by 4 bases and 4 bases, with 16 bases remaining between them. CDR1 and CDR2 from the germline V gene are SQVTM and ANQGSEA. The CDR3, as DNA: TGCAGCGTTGCTCACACAGGGTCGGCCTATGGCTACACCTTC. Protein: CSVAHTGSAYGYTF.

The chain recombines TRBV27 with TRBJ2-7; the D is unclear. Germline lookup yields CDR1 MNHEY and CDR2 SMNVEV (reference sequence). V lost 6 bases and J 5 bases, leaving 8 bases between the germline ends. This CDR3 is built from 11 residues. The CDR3 bases are TGTGCCAGCAGACCCTTCCACGAGCAGTACTTC. It translates to CASRPFHEQYF.

V gene TRBV7-8 combines with J gene TRBJ1-5, with no clear D. This CDR3 is 14 amino acids long. The germline V and J ends were trimmed by 1 base and 0 bases, with 4 bases remaining between them. Germline V gene sequence: CDR1 SGHVS, CDR2 FQNEAQ. The CDR3 is CASSLVNSNQPQHF. CDR3 bases: TGTGCCAGCAGCTTAGTTAATAGCAATCAGCCCCAGCATTTT.

This chain connects TRBV6-5 to TRBJ1-1; D call uncertain. The germline CDR1 and CDR2 sequences are MNHEY and SVGAGI. The CDR3 extends over 14 amino acids. V was trimmed by 8 bases and J by 7 bases, leaving 20 bases between them. The CDR3 protein is CASSIDWTAREAFF. In DNA, the CDR3 is TGTGCCAGCTCGATCGATTGGACGGCCCGTGAAGCTTTCTTT.

The rearrangement links TRBV7-9 to TRBJ2-1; D gene unclear. V lost 3 bases and J 4 bases, leaving 13 bases between the germline ends. This CDR3 spans 15 amino acids. CDR1 is SEHNR, CDR2 FQNEAQ, per germline (reference sequence). DNA for the CDR3: TGTGCCAGCAGCTTCCGACGGACCACATACAATGAGCAGTTCTTC. This codes for CASSFRRTTYNEQFF.

V gene TRBV18 combines with J gene TRBJ1-2; D gene unclear. Germline assignment: CDR1 KGHSH and CDR2 LQKENI. The length of the CDR3 is 13 residues. Deletions cut 3 bases from V and 6 bases from J, with 11 bases between. The CDR3 spells CASSPRGHDGYTF. The CDR3, as DNA: TGTGCCAGCTCACCGAGAGGGCACGATGGCTACACCTTC.

As regards this clone: One end of the junction is discordant with germline, which a read error may explain. This chain uses TRBV6-1 with TRBJ1-1; TRBD1 matches at 7 bases. Germline-derived CDR1 and CDR2 are MNHNS and SASEGT. The CDR3 runs to 14 residues. The CDR3 region has the DNA TGTGCCAGCGGTGACAGGGAGGGGTACACTGAAGCTTTCTTT. Translated, it gives CASGDREGYTEAFF.